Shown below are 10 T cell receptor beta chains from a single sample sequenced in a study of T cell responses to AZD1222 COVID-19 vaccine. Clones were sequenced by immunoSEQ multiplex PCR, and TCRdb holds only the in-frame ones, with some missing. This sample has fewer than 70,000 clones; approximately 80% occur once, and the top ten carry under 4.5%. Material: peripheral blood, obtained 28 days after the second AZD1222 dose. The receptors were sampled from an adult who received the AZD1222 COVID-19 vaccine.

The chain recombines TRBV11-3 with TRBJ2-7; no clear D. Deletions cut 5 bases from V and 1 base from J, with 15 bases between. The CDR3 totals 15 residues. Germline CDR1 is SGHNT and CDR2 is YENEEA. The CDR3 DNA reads TGTGCCAGCAGCGCTGCACACGGACGTTCCTACGAGCAGTACTTC. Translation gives CASSAAHGRSYEQYF.

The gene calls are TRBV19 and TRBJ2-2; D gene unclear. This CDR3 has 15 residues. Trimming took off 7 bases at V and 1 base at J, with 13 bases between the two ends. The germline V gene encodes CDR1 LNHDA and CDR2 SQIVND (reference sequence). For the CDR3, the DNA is TGTGCCAGTAAGAAAACTTGGGGGAACACCGGGGAGCTGTTTTTT. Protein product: CASKKTWGNTGELFF.

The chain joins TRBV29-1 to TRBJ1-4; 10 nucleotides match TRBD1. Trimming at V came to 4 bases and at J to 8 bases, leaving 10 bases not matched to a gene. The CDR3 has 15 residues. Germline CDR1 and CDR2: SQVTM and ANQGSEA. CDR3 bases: TGCAGCGTTGGAGCCCGACAGGGGGCGGAGGAAAAACTGTTTTTT. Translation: CSVGARQGAEEKLFF.

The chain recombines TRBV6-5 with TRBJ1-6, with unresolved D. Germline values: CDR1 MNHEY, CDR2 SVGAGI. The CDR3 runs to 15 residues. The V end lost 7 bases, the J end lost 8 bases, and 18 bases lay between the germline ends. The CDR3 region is CASKQFPSMDSPLHF. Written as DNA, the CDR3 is TGTGCCAGCAAACAGTTTCCCTCAATGGATTCACCCCTCCACTTT.

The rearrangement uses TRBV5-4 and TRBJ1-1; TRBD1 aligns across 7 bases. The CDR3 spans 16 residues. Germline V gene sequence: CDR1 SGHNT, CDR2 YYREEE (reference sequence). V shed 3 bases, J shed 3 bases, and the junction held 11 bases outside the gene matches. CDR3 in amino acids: CASSSGQMGPDTEAFF. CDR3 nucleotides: TGTGCCAGCAGCTCGGGACAGATGGGGCCTGACACTGAAGCTTTCTTT.

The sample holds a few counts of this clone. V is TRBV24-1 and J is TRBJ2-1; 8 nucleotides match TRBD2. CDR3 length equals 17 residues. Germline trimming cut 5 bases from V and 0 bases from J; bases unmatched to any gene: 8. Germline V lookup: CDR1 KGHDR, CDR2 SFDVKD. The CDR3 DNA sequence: TGTGCCACCAGTGGGACTAGCTGGGGGAGCTCCTACAATGAGCAGTTCTTC. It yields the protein CATSGTSWGSSYNEQFF.

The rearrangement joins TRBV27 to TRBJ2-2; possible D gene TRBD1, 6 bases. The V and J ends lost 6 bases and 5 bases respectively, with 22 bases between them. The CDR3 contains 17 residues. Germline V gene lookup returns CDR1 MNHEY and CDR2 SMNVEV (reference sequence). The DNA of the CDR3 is TGTGCCAGCAGACCCAGTGTAGGGGGTAGGAATACCGGGGAGCTGTTTTTT. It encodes CASRPSVGGRNTGELFF.

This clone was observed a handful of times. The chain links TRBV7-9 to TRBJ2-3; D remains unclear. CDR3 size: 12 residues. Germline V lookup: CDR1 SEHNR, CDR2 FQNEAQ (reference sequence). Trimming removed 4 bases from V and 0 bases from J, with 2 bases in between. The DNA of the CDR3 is TGTGCCAGCAGCTCGAGCACAGATACGCAGTATTTT. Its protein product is CASSSSTDTQYF. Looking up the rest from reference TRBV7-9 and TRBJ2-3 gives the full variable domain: DTGVSQNPRHKITKRGQNVTFRCDPISEHNRLYWYRQTLGQGPEFLTYFQNEAQLEKSRLLSDRFSAERPKGSFSTLEIQRTEQGDSAMYLCASSSSTDTQYFGPGTRLTVL.

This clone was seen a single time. In nucleotides, the CDR3 is TGTGCCAGTAGGACAGGGGGGTTGGTGACTGAAGCTTTCTTT. It yields the protein CASRTGGLVTEAFF. V and J are TRBV19 and TRBJ1-1; 9 bases map to TRBD1. The CDR3 totals 14 residues. Trimming at V came to 6 bases and at J to 5 bases, leaving 7 bases not matched to a gene. Germline V gene data show CDR1 as LNHDA and CDR2 as SQIVND (reference sequence).

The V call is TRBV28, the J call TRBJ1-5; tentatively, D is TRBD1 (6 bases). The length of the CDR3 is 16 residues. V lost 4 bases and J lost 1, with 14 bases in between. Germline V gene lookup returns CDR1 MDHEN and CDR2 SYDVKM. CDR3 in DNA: TGTGCCAGCAGTTCTCAGGGGAGGGGGAGCAATCAGCCCCAGCATTTT. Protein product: CASSSQGRGSNQPQHF.